The sample holds many counts of the clone carrying this T cell receptor (beta chain). Antigen specificity is unknown. V was clipped by 0 bases and J by 5 bases, with 5 bases between them. The CDR3 is made up of 13 amino acids. CDR1 is LGHNA, CDR2 YNFKEQ, per germline. What the library attached to individual cDNA molecules were unique molecular identifiers. TCRdb used MiXCR to reprocess the RACE reads, holding one entry per CDR3 protein. The sample records under 450,000 distinct CDR3 sequences, 6% to 7% being singletons. Described time point: patch test 2, 6 weeks after DPC sensitization. Described treatment: therapeutic diphenylcyclopropenone sensitization with weekly scalp DPC. Those who donated were patients with alopecia, 18 to 70 years of age, and suitable for DPC. This entry is derived from a study of human T cells and chemical hapten exposure. Study conclusions and caveats: Every donor had alopecia, and their immune response may therefore differ from healthy people's.

Here the sequenced sample was whole blood, taken in connection with sensitization to the hapten diphenylcyclopropenone (DPC). The V gene is TRBV4-2, the J gene TRBJ1-3; D ambiguous. The origin of this receptor is a woman under 30 with alopecia areata. Some clones in this sample may be carry-over from other donors' samples. The CDR3 loop is CASSQDRRNTIYF. The DNA of the CDR3 is TGTGCCAGCAGCCAAGATCGGCGAAACACCATATATTTT.